These T cell receptor beta chains were read from a single sample in a study of blood T cell repertoires in COVID-19. The table came from immunoSEQ multiplex PCR; TCRdb's copy has only in-frame clones and leaves some out. In the table there are around 120,000 clones, around three quarters of which are singletons. Sample: peripheral blood. These receptors were obtained from an elderly woman with acute or convalescent COVID-19. CDR3s include the opening cysteine and the closing phenylalanine or tryptophan.

v_call cdr3_aa
TRBV11-2 CASSRTGTGSGEQYF
TRBV4-1 CASSHRTSDRSEAFF
TRBV4-2 CASSQDGSDSPTSTDTQYF
TRBV14 CASSQDGQGRGFEKLFF
TRBV25-1 CASSPQGLSSEKLFF
TRBV7-2 CASSPDRFNTEAFF
TRBV11-2 CASSTNSIDTQYF
TRBV7-9 CASSLGGGNNEQFF
TRBV3-1/TRBV3-2 CASSQEGGLWGRAKNIQYF
TRBV5-4 CASSLGTREQYF
TRBV30 CAWSAGLAGETQYF
TRBV7-2 CASSLVAGRVEKLFF
TRBV6-5 CASSYTRDRSNEQFF
TRBV7-8 CASSHTLTGNTEAFF
TRBV11-2 CASSSLFRTSYEQYF
TRBV27 CASSLSRTDYGYTF
TRBV5-1 CASSLGSDRGSYEQYF
TRBV5-1 CASSGRGVDTGELFF
TRBV7-2 CASSPTPTGNYGYTF
TRBV29-1 CSVEVATQYF
TRBV19 CASSTLAGSGYEQYF
TRBV29-1 CSVEIGTGVDFGEQFF
TRBV14 CASSPTGVSYGYTF
TRBV15 CATSRDPAGELFF
TRBV7-2 CASSLEGIGLAGNEQYF
TRBV6-2/TRBV6-3 CASSGTGFQPQHF
TRBV19 CASSRTSGAATQYF
TRBV6-6 CASSATSEVNEQFF
TRBV5-1 CASSFDKRTEAFF
TRBV29-1 CSGGQGTNTEAFF
TRBV11-3 CASSPGTSGGPAQETQYF
TRBV9 CASSSVGGSYNEQFF
TRBV18 CASSHRETGYTF
TRBV6-5 CASSAGTPEKLFF
TRBV6-2/TRBV6-3 CASSYGFHSNQPQHF
TRBV11-2 CASSSQAGGQETQYF
TRBV7-2 CASSAGGETYEQYF